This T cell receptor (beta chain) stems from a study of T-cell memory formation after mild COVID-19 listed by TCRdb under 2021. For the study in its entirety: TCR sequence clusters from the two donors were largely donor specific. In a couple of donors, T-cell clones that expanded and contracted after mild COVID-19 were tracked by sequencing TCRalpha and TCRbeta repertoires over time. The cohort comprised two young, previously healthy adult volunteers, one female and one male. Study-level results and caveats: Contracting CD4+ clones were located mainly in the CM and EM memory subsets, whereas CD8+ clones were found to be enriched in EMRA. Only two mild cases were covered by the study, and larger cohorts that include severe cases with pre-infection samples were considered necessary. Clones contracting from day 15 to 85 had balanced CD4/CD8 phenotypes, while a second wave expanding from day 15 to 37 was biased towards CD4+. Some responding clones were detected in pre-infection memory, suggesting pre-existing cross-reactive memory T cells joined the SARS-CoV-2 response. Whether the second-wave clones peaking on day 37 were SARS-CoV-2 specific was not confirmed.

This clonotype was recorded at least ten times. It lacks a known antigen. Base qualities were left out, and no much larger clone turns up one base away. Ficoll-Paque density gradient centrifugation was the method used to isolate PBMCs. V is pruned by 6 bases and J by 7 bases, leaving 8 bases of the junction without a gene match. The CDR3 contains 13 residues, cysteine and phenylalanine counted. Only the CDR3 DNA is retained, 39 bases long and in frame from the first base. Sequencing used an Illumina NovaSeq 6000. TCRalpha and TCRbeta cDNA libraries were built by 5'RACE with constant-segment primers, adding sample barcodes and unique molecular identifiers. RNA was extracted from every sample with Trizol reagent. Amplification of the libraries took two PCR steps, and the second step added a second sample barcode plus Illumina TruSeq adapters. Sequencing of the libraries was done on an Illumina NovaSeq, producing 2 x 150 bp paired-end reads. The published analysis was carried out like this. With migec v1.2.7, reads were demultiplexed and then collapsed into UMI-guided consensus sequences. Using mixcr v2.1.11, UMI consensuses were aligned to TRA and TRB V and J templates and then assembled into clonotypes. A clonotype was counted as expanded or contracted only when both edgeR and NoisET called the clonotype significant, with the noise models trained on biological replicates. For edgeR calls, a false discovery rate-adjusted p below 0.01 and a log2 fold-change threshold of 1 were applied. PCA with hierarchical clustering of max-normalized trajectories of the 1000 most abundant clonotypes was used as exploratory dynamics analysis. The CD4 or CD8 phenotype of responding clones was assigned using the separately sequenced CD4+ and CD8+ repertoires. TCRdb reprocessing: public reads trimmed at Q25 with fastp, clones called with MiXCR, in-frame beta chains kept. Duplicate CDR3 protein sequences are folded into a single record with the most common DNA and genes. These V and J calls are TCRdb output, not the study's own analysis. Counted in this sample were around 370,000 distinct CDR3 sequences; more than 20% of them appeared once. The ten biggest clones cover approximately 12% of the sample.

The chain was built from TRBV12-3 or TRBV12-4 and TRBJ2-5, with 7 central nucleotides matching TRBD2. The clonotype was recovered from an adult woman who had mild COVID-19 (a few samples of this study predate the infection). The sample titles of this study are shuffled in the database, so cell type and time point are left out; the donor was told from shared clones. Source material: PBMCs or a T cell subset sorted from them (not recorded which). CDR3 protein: CASSPQPGGTQYF. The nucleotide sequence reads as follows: TGTGCCAGCAGCCCGCAACCGGGGGGGACCCAGTACTTC.